These 23 T cell receptor beta chains came from one sample sequenced in a study of OX40 agonist ivuxolimab in advanced cancers. Assay: immunoSEQ multiplex PCR; the TCRdb copy retains only in-frame clones and omits some. The sample holds 50,000 to 70,000 clones, 93% seen once. Sequencing was performed on CD4+ or CD8+ T cells sorted from blood, taken in a trial of the OX40 agonist ivuxolimab. These receptors all stem from an adult with an advanced solid tumor such as melanoma, head and neck, liver or kidney cancer.

In this sample, this clone turned up once. The chain employs TRBV28 and TRBJ1-1; possibly TRBD1 for D (6 bases). The V gene's germline CDR1 is MDHEN and CDR2 SYDVKM. The CDR3 covers 13 residues. V lost 7 bases, J lost 4 bases, and 13 bases lay in between. The CDR3 loop reads CASTRGGGTEAFF. The CDR3 coding sequence is TGTGCCAGCACGCGGGGAGGGGGCACTGAAGCTTTCTTT.

V and J are TRBV2 and TRBJ2-7; D might be TRBD2 (6 bases). Trimming cost V 1 base and J 4 bases, with 11 bases left between them. This CDR3 has 14 amino acids. CDR1 is SNHLY, CDR2 FYNNEI, per germline. The CDR3 spells CASSEDFGGYEQYF. The CDR3, as DNA: TGTGCCAGCAGTGAAGACTTCGGAGGGTACGAGCAGTACTTC. Full variable domain (rest looked up from reference TRBV2 and TRBJ2-7): EPEVTQTPSHQVTQMGQEVILRCVPISNHLYFYWYRQILGQKVEFLVSFYNNEISEKSEIFDDQFSVERPDGSNFTLKIRSTKLEDSAMYFCASSEDFGGYEQYFGPGTRLTVT.

This chain joins TRBV7-8 and TRBJ1-5; 11 bases are a match to TRBD1. CDR3 length: 15 residues. Trimming took 6 bases from V and 5 from J; bases not matched to a gene: 6. The germline gives CDR1 SGHVS, CDR2 FQNEAQ. The CDR3 bases are TGTGCCAGCAGGCAGGACAGGGGGCAAGATCAGCCCCAGCATTTT. This sequence encodes CASRQDRGQDQPQHF.

This rearrangement joins TRBV10-1 to TRBJ2-2; D is undetermined. Germline assignment: CDR1 WNHNN and CDR2 SYGVQD (reference sequence). The CDR3 totals 15 residues. Trimming took off 0 bases at V and 2 bases at J, with 7 bases between the two ends. The CDR3 DNA reads as TGCGCCAGCAGTGAGTCGTCGTTCAACACCGGGGAGCTGTTTTTT. It specifies CASSESSFNTGELFF.

This chain joins TRBV5-6 and TRBJ2-3; 12 bases line up with TRBD1. The germline V gene encodes CDR1 SGHDT and CDR2 YYEEEE. CDR3 length: 16 residues. V lost 6 bases to trimming and J lost 2 bases; unmatched junction nucleotides: 7. CDR3 sequence reads: CASKDGTGGFTDTQYF. Written as DNA, the CDR3 is TGTGCCAGCAAAGATGGGACAGGGGGCTTCACAGATACGCAGTATTTT.

This clone is a singleton in its sample. The V and J genes are TRBV7-3 and TRBJ2-1; 7 bases line up with TRBD2. This CDR3 contains 17 residues. Germline CDR1 reads SGHTA; CDR2 reads FQGTGA. V was clipped by 1 base and J by 2 bases; unmatched bases: 8. The CDR3 reads CASSLRGAGDTYNEQFF. For the CDR3, the DNA is TGTGCCAGCAGCTTAAGAGGGGCGGGGGATACCTACAATGAGCAGTTCTTC. The full variable domain, with the rest looked up from reference TRBV7-3 and TRBJ2-1, is GAGVSQTPSNKVTEKGKYVELRCDPISGHTALYWYRQSLGQGPEFLIYFQGTGAADDSGLPNDRFFAVRPEGSVSTLKIQRTERGDSAVYLCASSLRGAGDTYNEQFFGPGTRLTVL.

In DNA form, the CDR3 reads TGTGCCAGCAGTGGCGGTACAGTCGGCTACGAGCAGTACTTC. Translation gives CASSGGTVGYEQYF. The chain recombines TRBV27 with TRBJ2-7; no firm D call. CDR1 is MNHEY, CDR2 SMNVEV, per germline (reference sequence). V gave up 5 bases and J gave up 3 bases, with 14 bases separating them. This CDR3 spans 14 amino acids.

V is TRBV4-3 and J is TRBJ2-1, with D tentatively TRBD1 (6 bases). Germline V gene sequence: CDR1 LGHNA, CDR2 YSLEER. The CDR3 sequence is 13 residues long. Trimming pared 3 bases from V and 7 bases from J, leaving 10 bases between. CDR3 coding DNA: TGCGCCAGCAGCCACACACAGGGAAATGAGCAGTTCTTC. Amino acids: CASSHTQGNEQFF.

The gene calls are TRBV27 and TRBJ1-1; D not certain. Germline V CDR1 and CDR2: MNHEY, SMNVEV (reference sequence). This CDR3 spans 17 amino acids. Deletions cut 2 bases from V and 4 bases from J, with 20 bases between. The DNA for the CDR3 is TGTGCCAGCAGTTTAGGCCCACTGGGGTCCGGTATCACTGAAGCTTTCTTT. Translation gives CASSLGPLGSGITEAFF.

The rearrangement uses TRBV19 and TRBJ1-1, with D tentatively TRBD1 (5 bases). From germline, CDR1 is LNHDA and CDR2 SQIVND (reference sequence). Trimming left V 8 bases short and J 5 bases short, with 18 bases between. The CDR3 length is 14 residues. DNA of the CDR3: TGTGCCAGTCGAAATTGGGGCGCGGGAACTGAAGCTTTCTTT. It codes for CASRNWGAGTEAFF.

The rearrangement links TRBV19 to TRBJ1-6; D gene uncertain. Per germline, CDR1 LNHDA and CDR2 SQIVND (reference sequence). CDR3 length: 14 residues. V lost 3 bases, J lost 7 bases, and 10 bases lay in between. CDR3 sequence: CASSIQVGNSPLHF. CDR3 nucleotides: TGTGCCAGTAGTATTCAAGTGGGGAATTCACCCCTCCACTTT.

In this sample, this clone turned up a few times. V gene TRBV9 combines with J gene TRBJ2-1; 11 bases match TRBD2. V lost 3 bases and J lost 2; bases outside the gene matches: 10. The CDR3 loop spans 18 amino acids. CDR1 and CDR2 from the germline V gene are SGDLS and YYNGEE. The CDR3 sequence: CASSATGTSGLTYNEQFF. CDR3 bases: TGTGCCAGCAGCGCTACCGGGACTAGCGGTCTTACCTACAATGAGCAGTTCTTC.

This chain uses TRBV28 with TRBJ1-2; 8 positions agree with TRBD1. Trimming took 5 bases from V and 5 from J; bases not matched to a gene: 7. The CDR3 length is 14 residues. Germline-derived CDR1 and CDR2 are MDHEN and SYDVKM. The CDR3 sequence: CASSVDRVVYGYTF. The CDR3 DNA is TGTGCCAGCAGTGTGGACAGGGTGGTATATGGCTACACCTTC.

V is TRBV21-1 and J is TRBJ2-5; the DNA was not used to check the table's D call, TRBD2. TRBV21-1 is described as a pseudogene. The CDR3 spans 14 residues. The CDR3 loop reads CASNGLLVGSSQYF. The DNA for the CDR3 is TGTGCCAGCAACGGGTTACTAGTAGGGAGTTCCCAGTACTTC.

This rearrangement joins TRBV29-1 to TRBJ2-7, with D perhaps TRBD2 (6 bases). Per germline, CDR1 SQVTM and CDR2 ANQGSEA. The CDR3 extends over 11 amino acids. V was shortened by 7 bases and J by 6 bases, with 13 bases between the two germline ends. DNA of the CDR3: TGCAGCGGGGCGACAGCGGGCGAGCAGTACTTC. Its translation is CSGATAGEQYF.

The V and J genes are TRBV6-5 and TRBJ1-4; 9 nucleotides align to TRBD1. V dropped 8 bases and J dropped 6; count of bases not matched to a gene: 7. CDR3 size: 14 residues. Germline loops: CDR1 MNHEY, CDR2 SVGAGI. The CDR3 sequence is CASGKRDRDEKLFF. The CDR3 DNA follows: TGTGCCAGCGGGAAACGGGACAGGGATGAAAAACTGTTTTTT.

The CDR3 nucleotides are TGTGCCAGCAGGGGACAGGGACCGCCCAATGAGCAGTTCTTC. This gives the protein CASRGQGPPNEQFF. The gene calls are TRBV27 and TRBJ2-1; 9 bases fit TRBD1. With V trimmed by 6 bases and J by 6 bases, 6 bases remained unmatched. This CDR3 has 14 amino acids. Germline CDR1 reads MNHEY; CDR2 reads SMNVEV (reference sequence).

In DNA form, the CDR3 reads TGTGCCAGCAGTTTATCAGGGCCGGGTGGCAATGAGCAGTTCTTC. It encodes CASSLSGPGGNEQFF. This chain connects TRBV27 to TRBJ2-1; no clear D gene. The V gene's germline CDR1 is MNHEY and CDR2 SMNVEV (reference sequence). The CDR3 runs to 15 residues. The V and J ends lost 0 bases and 6 bases respectively, with 12 bases between them.

The CDR3 bases are TGTGCCAGCAGCCAACCGGGACTAGCGGGAGCTCACCACGAGCAGTACTTC. Translating gives CASSQPGLAGAHHEQYF. The chain uses TRBV14 and TRBJ2-7; 14 bases map to TRBD2. The CDR3 spans 17 residues. Looked up from germline, CDR1 is SGHDN and CDR2 is FVKESK. With V trimmed by 2 bases and J by 5 bases, 8 bases remained unmatched.

CDR3 nucleotides: TGTGCCTCGAAGGGGGAAATGGCAGATACGCAGTATTTT. Its protein is CASKGEMADTQYF. The chain employs TRBV10-3 and TRBJ2-3; tentative D call: TRBD1 (6 bases). Germline V gene lookup returns CDR1 ENHRY and CDR2 SYGVKD. Deletions cut 11 bases from V and 4 bases from J, with 16 bases between. This CDR3 has 13 amino acids.

With regard to this clone: A read error may account for a junction end that differs from germline. The chain employs TRBV14 and TRBJ2-7; 8 bases line up with TRBD1. Germline assignment: CDR1 SGHDN and CDR2 FVKESK. CDR3 length: 12 amino acids. DNA of the CDR3: TGTGCCAGCAGACCCCGACAGGGGATAGTTGTCTTC. Translating it yields CASRPRQGIVVF.

This rearrangement joins TRBV7-8 to TRBJ2-1, with unresolved D. The CDR3 is 15 residues long. Germline lookup yields CDR1 SGHVS and CDR2 FQNEAQ. Trimming removed 6 bases at V and 2 bases at J, with 14 bases between. Written as DNA, the CDR3 is TGTGCCAGCAGTTTGCTAAGTACGGCCTACAATGAGCAGTTCTTC. Its translation: CASSLLSTAYNEQFF.

The rearrangement joins TRBV6-5 to TRBJ2-7, with D perhaps matching TRBD2 (5 bases). The germline gives CDR1 MNHEY, CDR2 SVGAGI. Trimming removed 6 bases at V and 0 bases at J, with 15 bases between. The length of the CDR3 is 15 residues. The CDR3 region has the DNA TGTGCCAGCAGCTGGGGAGCGGAGAGCTCCTACGAGCAGTACTTC. It encodes CASSWGAESSYEQYF.